This TCR beta chain emerged from a study of blood T cell repertoires in COVID-19. This CDR3 is 16 amino acids long. The V gene's germline CDR1 is SGHRS and CDR2 YFSETQ. The J segment lost 8 bases and the V segment lost 2 bases, leaving 12 bases of the junction unmatched. Original methodology: For nucleated cells, counts were estimated from reference gene primer amplification. Profiled with immunoSEQ multiplex PCR; TCRdb holds only in-frame clones, not every one. V, J and clone size are those of that table, while D and trimming were read from the DNA. The repertoire holds around 450,000 clones, with approximately 86% as singletons.

Sequenced sample: PBMCs or T cells enriched from blood (not recorded which). The sequence came from a woman aged 18-35 years who had recovered from COVID-19. The gene calls are TRBV5-1 and TRBJ1-1; 10 bases map to TRBD1. The CDR3 reads CASSFYGTGDAYEAFF. The CDR3 DNA reads TGCGCCAGCAGCTTTTACGGGACAGGGGACGCCTACGAAGCTTTCTTT.